This T cell receptor beta chain stems from a study of memory CD4+ T cells and cytomegalovirus serostatus. In the study overall: This sample comes from healthy Belgian adults, about nine CMV seropositive, roughly 22 seronegative.

Study-wide results and caveats: Repertoires predicted CMV serostatus with median bootstrapped AUC of about 0.96. Of about 150 reported CMV TCRbeta sequences, around 63 were found in memory CD4+ repertoires. Suggested: most of the CMV-linked TCR signature lies in CD4+ memory cells.

The sort gate was single viable CD3+CD4+CD8-CD45RO+ cells for memory CD4+ T cells. The germline V gene encodes CDR1 SEHNR and CDR2 FQNEAQ (reference sequence). The V end was cut by 5 bases, the J end by 4 bases, with 6 bases between. The CDR3 runs to 12 residues. Generated by immunoSEQ multiplex PCR, the TCRdb table keeps only in-frame clones and is missing some. This sample has roughly 28,000 clones, with 70% to 80% found just once. Concerning this clone: What it recognizes is unknown.

This receptor was identified in an adult in good health and CMV-seronegative. The rearrangement links TRBV7-9 to TRBJ1-5; the D is unclear. The sequencing input was memory CD4+ T cells from blood. The CDR3 sequence: CASSQRNQPQHF. CDR3 DNA sequence: TGTGCCAGCAGCCAAAGGAATCAGCCCCAGCATTTT.